The clone carrying this TCR beta chain was counted a few times. Authors' data handling: Amplification with reference gene primers provided the estimates of nucleated cell counts. Clones were sequenced by immunoSEQ multiplex PCR, and TCRdb holds only the in-frame ones, with some missing. V, J and clone size were drawn from that table, and D and trimming were deduced from the DNA. Of a few hundred thousand clones listed, around 89% are singletons. The data were obtained in a study of blood T cell repertoires in COVID-19. For the study at large: The samples span acute and convalescent COVID-19 from the United States, Italy and Spain.

The CDR3 loop spans 14 amino acids. Looked up from germline, CDR1 is SNHLY and CDR2 is FYNNEI. The V end was cut by 3 bases, the J end by 4 bases, with 10 bases between. Source material: peripheral blood. The chain recombines TRBV2 with TRBJ2-1; D remains ambiguous. The clonotype originates from a woman in her 30s with COVID-19, enrolled during active disease. DNA for the CDR3: TGTGCCAGCAGTGACAGGCAGGTTTACAATGAGCAGTTCTTC. Amino acid sequence: CASSDRQVYNEQFF. The full variable domain, its missing parts supplied by reference TRBV2 and TRBJ2-1, is EPEVTQTPSHQVTQMGQEVILRCVPISNHLYFYWYRQILGQKVEFLVSFYNNEISEKSEIFDDQFSVERPDGSNFTLKIRSTKLEDSAMYFCASSDRQVYNEQFFGPGTRLTVL.